Detailed here is one T cell receptor (beta chain). The target antigen is unknown. Repertoires were generated with immunoSEQ multiplex PCR, while TCRdb's copy carries only in-frame clones and drops some. The sample has 85,000 to 120,000 clones, around 83% seen once; the top ten hold 4% to 6%. These data are taken from a study of T cell responses to AZD1222 COVID-19 vaccine. Study-wide context: Samples with a second dose at about 4 or about 12 weeks were pooled together.

The germline V gene encodes CDR1 MGHRA and CDR2 YSYEKL. This CDR3 spans 17 amino acids. V was clipped by 3 bases and J by 3 bases; unmatched bases: 8. The study, taken as a whole, reports: Receipt of two AZD1222 doses was followed by a rise in Spike-specific TCR breadth and depth. As reported, nearly half of all spike-specific TCRs target variant regions that are unmutated. Females outnumbered males among donors, who were mostly white British; clonal diversity was possibly underestimated.

The clonotype comes from an adult in good health. J is TRBJ2-2 and V is TRBV4-1; 9 nucleotides agree with TRBD1. Sequencing used peripheral blood, obtained on day 0 of AZD1222 vaccination. In DNA form, the CDR3 reads TGCGCCAGCAGCCACGCCCCGGGGGACAGGGACACCGGGGAGCTGTTTTTT. It translates to CASSHAPGDRDTGELFF.